The sequence of this TCR beta chain was determined in a study of blood T cell repertoires in COVID-19. About the research overall: Nucleic acid was either cDNA or gDNA, and it came from T cells, B-cell-depleted T cells, or PBMCs.

How the authors handled the data: Estimation of nucleated cell counts relied on the amplification of reference gene primers. Clones were sequenced by immunoSEQ multiplex PCR, and TCRdb holds only the in-frame ones, with some missing. V, J and clone size were drawn from that table, and D and trimming were deduced from the DNA. The table has some 260,000 clones, around nine tenths seen once. Participant ages covered roughly 18 to 89 years across 25 or so US areas. Donors were grouped by their self-reported clinical history. After removal of 3 bases from V and 4 bases from J, the junction contained 5 bases not matched to a gene. The germline V gene has CDR1 SQVTM and CDR2 ANQGSEA. The length of the CDR3 is 13 residues.

The V gene is TRBV29-1, the J gene TRBJ2-5; 7 positions match TRBD2. Sample: PBMCs or T cells enriched from blood (not recorded which). The clonotype was recovered from a man aged 40-49 years who had recovered from COVID-19. DNA of the CDR3: TGCAGCGTTGATTCGGGAGGTCGAGAGACCCAGTACTTC. It encodes CSVDSGGRETQYF. Based on the CDR3 plus reference TRBV29-1 and TRBJ2-5, the full variable domain is SAVISQKPSRDICQRGTSLTIQCQVDSQVTMMFWYRQQPGQSLTLIATANQGSEATYESGFVIDKFPISRPNLTFSTLTVSNMSPEDSSIYLCSVDSGGRETQYFGPGTRLLVL.